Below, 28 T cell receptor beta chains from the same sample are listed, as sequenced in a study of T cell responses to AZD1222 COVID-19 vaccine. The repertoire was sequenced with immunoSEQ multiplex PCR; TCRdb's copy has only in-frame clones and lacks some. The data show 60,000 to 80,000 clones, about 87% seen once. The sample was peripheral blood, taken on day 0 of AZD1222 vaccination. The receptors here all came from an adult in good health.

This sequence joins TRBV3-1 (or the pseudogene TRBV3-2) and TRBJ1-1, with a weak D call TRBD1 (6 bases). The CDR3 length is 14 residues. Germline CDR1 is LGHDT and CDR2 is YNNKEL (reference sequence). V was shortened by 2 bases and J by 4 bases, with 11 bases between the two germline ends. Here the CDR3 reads CASSQYHRATEAFF. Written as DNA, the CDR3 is TGTGCCAGCAGCCAATACCACAGGGCCACTGAAGCTTTCTTT.

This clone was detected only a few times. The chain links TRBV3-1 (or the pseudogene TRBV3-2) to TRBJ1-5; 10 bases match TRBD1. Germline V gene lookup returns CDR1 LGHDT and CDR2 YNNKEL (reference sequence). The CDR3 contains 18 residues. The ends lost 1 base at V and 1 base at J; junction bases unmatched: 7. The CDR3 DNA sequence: TGTGCCAGCAGCCAAGGTAGCGGGACAGGGGTGAGCAATCAGCCCCAGCATTTT. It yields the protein CASSQGSGTGVSNQPQHF.

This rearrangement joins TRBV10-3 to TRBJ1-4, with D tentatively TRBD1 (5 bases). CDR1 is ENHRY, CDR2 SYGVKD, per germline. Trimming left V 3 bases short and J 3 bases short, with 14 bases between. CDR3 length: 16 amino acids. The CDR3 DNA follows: TGTGCCATCAGTGACGGGGCGGCCGGATCTAATGAAAAACTGTTTTTT. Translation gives CAISDGAAGSNEKLFF.

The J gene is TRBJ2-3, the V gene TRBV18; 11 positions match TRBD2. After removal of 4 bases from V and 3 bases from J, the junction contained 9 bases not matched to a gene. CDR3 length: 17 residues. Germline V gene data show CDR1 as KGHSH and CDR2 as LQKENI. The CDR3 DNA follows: TGTGCCAGCTCACGTCGACTAGCGGGGACACAAACAGATACGCAGTATTTT. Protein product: CASSRRLAGTQTDTQYF. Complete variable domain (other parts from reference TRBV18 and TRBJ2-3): NAGVMQNPRHLVRRRGQEARLRCSPMKGHSHVYWYRQLPEEGLKFMVYLQKENIIDESGMPKERFSAEFPKEGPSILRIQQVVRGDSAAYFCASSRRLAGTQTDTQYFGPGTRLTVL.

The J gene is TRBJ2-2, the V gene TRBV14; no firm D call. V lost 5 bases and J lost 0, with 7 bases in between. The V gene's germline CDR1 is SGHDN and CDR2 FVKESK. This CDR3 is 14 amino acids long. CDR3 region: CASSYGANTGELFF. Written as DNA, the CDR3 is TGTGCCAGCAGCTACGGCGCGAACACCGGGGAGCTGTTTTTT.

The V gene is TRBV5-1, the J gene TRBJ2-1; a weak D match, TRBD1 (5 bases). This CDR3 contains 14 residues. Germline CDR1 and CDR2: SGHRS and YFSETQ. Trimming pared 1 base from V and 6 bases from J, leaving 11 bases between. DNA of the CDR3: TGCGCCAGCAGCTTGAGGGGTATGGGCAATGAGCAGTTCTTC. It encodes CASSLRGMGNEQFF. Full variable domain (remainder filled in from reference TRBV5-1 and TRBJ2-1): KAGVTQTPRYLIKTRGQQVTLSCSPISGHRSVSWYQQTPGQGLQFLFEYFSETQRNKGNFPGRFSGRQFSNSRSEMNVSTLELGDSALYLCASSLRGMGNEQFFGPGTRLTVL.

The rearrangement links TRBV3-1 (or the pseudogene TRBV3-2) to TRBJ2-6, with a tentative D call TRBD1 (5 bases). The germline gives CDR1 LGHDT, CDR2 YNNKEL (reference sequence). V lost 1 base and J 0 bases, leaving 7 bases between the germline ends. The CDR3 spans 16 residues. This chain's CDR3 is CASSQGRVSGANVLTF. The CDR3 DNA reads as TGTGCCAGCAGCCAAGGCAGGGTCTCTGGGGCCAACGTCCTGACTTTC.

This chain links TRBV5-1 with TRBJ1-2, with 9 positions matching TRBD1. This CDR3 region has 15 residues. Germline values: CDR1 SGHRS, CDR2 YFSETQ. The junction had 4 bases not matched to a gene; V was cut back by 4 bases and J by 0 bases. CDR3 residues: CASSRDRASNYGYTF. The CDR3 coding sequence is TGCGCCAGCAGCCGGGACAGGGCCTCTAACTATGGCTACACCTTC.

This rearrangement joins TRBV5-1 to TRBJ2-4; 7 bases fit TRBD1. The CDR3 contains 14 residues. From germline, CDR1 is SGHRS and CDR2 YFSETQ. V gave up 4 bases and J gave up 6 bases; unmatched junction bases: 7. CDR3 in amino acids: CASSQTGDLNIQYF. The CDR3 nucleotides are TGCGCCAGCAGCCAAACAGGGGACCTAAACATTCAGTACTTC.

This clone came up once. CDR3 nucleotides: TGTGCCAGCAGTTTGAGGTATGGCTACACCTTC. The encoded protein is CASSLRYGYTF. V and J are TRBV12-3 or TRBV12-4 and TRBJ1-2; D is uncertain. The CDR3 consists of 11 residues. V lost 3 bases, J lost 5 bases, and 4 bases lay in between.

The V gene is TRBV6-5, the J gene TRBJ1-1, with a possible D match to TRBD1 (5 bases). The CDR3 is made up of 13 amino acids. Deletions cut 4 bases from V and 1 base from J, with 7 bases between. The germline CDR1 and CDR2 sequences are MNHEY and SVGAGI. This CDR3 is CASSSDRNTEAFF. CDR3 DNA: TGTGCCAGCAGTTCCGACAGGAACACTGAAGCTTTCTTT.

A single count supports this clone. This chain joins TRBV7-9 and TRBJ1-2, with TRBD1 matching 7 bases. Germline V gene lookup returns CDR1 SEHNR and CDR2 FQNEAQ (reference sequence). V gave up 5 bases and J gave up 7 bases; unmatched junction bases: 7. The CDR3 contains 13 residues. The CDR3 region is CASSVQGFGGYTF. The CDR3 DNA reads TGTGCCAGCAGCGTACAGGGGTTCGGTGGCTACACCTTC.

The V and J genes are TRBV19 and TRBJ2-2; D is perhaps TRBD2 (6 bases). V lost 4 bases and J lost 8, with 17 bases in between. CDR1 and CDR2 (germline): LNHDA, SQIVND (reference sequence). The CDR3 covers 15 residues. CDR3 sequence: CASSTGTRITGELFF. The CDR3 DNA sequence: TGTGCCAGTAGTACCGGGACTCGGATAACGGGGGAGCTGTTTTTT.

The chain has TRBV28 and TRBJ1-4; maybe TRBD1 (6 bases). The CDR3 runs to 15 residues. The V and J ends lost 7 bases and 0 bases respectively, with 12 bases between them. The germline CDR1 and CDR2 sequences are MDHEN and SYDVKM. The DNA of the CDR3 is TGTGCCAGCACCCGGGGGACATCAACTAATGAAAAACTGTTTTTT. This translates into CASTRGTSTNEKLFF.

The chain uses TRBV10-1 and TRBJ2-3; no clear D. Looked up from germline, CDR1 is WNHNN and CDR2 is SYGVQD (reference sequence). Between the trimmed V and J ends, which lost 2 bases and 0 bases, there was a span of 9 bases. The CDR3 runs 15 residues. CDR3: CASSEILGSTDTQYF. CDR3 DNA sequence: TGCGCCAGCAGTGAGATCCTGGGGAGCACAGATACGCAGTATTTT.

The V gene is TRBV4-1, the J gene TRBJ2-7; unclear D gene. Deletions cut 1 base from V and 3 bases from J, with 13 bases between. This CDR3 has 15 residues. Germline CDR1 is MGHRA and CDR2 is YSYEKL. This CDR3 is CASSQAEQYHYEQYF. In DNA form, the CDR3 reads TGCGCCAGCAGCCAAGCAGAACAGTACCACTACGAGCAGTACTTC.

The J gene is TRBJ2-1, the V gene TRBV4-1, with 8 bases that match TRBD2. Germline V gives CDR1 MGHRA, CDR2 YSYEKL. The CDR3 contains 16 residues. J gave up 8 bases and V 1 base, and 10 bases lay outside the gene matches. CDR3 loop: CASSQGPQIGGDEQFF. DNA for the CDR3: TGCGCCAGCAGCCAAGGCCCTCAAATCGGGGGGGATGAGCAGTTCTTC.

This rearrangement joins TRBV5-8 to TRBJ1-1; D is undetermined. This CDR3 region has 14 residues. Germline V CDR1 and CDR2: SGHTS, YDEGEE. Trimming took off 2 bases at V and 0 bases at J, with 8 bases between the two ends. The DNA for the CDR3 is TGTGCCAGCAGCTTCGGCAGGTTGAACACTGAAGCTTTCTTT. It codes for CASSFGRLNTEAFF.

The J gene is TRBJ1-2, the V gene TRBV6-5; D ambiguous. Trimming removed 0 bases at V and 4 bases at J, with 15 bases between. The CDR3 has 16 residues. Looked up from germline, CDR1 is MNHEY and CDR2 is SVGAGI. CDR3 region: CASSYSATVAGYGYTF. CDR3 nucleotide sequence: TGTGCCAGCAGTTACTCCGCTACAGTAGCCGGCTATGGCTACACCTTC.

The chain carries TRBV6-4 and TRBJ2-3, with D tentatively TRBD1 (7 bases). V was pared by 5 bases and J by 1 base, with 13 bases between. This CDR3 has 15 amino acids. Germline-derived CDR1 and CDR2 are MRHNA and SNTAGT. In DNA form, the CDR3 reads TGTGCCAGCAGTAGACAGGGCGGGGGCACAGATACGCAGTATTTT. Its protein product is CASSRQGGGTDTQYF.

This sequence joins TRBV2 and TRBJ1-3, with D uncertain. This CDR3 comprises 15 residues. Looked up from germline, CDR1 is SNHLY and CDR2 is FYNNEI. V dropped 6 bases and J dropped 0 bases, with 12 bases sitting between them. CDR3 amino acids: CASRPDLNSGNTIYF. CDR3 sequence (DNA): TGTGCCAGCAGACCGGACCTAAACTCTGGAAACACCATATATTTT.

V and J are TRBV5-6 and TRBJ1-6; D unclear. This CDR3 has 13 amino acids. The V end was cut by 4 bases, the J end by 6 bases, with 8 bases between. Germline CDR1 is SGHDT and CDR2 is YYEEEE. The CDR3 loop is CASSQRLNSPLHF. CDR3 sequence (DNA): TGTGCCAGCAGCCAGCGGCTTAATTCACCCCTCCACTTT.

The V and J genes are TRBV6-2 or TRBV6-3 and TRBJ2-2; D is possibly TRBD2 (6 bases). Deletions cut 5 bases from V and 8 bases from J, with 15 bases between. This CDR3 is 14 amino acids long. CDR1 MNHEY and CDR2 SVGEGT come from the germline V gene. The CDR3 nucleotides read TGTGCCAGCAGTGTACTAGCCCAAAAAGGGGAGCTGTTTTTT. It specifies CASSVLAQKGELFF.

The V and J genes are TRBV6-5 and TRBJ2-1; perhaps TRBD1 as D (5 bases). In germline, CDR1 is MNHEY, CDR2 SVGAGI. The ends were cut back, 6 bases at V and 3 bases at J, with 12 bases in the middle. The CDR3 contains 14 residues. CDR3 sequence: CASRAREGYNEQFF. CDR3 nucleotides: TGTGCCAGCAGGGCCAGGGAAGGCTACAATGAGCAGTTCTTC.

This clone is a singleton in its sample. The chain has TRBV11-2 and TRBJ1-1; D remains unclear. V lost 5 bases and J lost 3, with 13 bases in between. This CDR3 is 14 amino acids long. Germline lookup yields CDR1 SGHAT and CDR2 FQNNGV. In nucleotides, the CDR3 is TGTGCCAGCAGCGCCGAAACCATGGACACTGAAGCTTTCTTT. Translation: CASSAETMDTEAFF. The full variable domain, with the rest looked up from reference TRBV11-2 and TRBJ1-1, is EAGVAQSPRYKIIEKRQSVAFWCNPISGHATLYWYQQILGQGPKLLIQFQNNGVVDDSQLPKDRFSAERLKGVDSTLKIQPAKLEDSAVYLCASSAETMDTEAFFGQGTRLTVV.

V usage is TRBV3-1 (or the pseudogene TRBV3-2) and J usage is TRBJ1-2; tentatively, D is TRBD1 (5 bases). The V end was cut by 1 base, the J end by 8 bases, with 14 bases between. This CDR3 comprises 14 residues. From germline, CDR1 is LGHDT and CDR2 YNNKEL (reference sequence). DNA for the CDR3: TGTGCCAGCAGCCAAGCCACGCAGGGCGGGGGCTACACCTTC. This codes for CASSQATQGGGYTF.

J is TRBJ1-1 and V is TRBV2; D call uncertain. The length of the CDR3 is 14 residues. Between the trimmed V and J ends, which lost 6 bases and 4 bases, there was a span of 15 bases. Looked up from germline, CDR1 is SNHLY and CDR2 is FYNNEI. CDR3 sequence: CASRSIRGVTEAFF. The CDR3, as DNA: TGTGCCAGCAGGAGCATACGAGGAGTCACTGAAGCTTTCTTT.

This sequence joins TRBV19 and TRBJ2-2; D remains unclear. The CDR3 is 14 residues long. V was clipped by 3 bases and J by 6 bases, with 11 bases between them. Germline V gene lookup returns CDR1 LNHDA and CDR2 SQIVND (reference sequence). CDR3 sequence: CASSIFSSSGELFF. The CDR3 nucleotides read TGTGCCAGTAGTATTTTTTCCAGCTCCGGGGAGCTGTTTTTT.